The entry below gives a single TCR beta chain sequence along with its context. Amplification of TCR alpha and beta CDR3 regions from RNA used iRepertoire nested multiplex PCR. TCRdb redid the calling of the multiplex PCR reads with MiXCR, one entry per CDR3 protein. The sample lists around 100,000 distinct CDR3 sequences, around 28% occurring once. With V trimmed by 8 bases and J by 1 base, 7 bases remained unmatched. CDR3 length: 14 residues. Per the germline V gene, CDR1 is LGHNA and CDR2 is YNFKEQ. The sample is drawn from a study of glioma-infiltrating T cells. The receptor was isolated from a human donor with low-grade glioma or glioblastoma, undergoing nonglioma brain surgery, or in good health (not recorded which). Sequenced material: glioma tissue, nonneoplastic brain tissue, or PBMCs (not recorded which). This chain links TRBV4-2 with TRBJ1-2; 7 positions agree with TRBD1. The CDR3 protein is CASGLQGINYGYTF. The CDR3 bases are TGTGCCAGCGGACTACAGGGGATTAACTATGGCTACACCTTC.